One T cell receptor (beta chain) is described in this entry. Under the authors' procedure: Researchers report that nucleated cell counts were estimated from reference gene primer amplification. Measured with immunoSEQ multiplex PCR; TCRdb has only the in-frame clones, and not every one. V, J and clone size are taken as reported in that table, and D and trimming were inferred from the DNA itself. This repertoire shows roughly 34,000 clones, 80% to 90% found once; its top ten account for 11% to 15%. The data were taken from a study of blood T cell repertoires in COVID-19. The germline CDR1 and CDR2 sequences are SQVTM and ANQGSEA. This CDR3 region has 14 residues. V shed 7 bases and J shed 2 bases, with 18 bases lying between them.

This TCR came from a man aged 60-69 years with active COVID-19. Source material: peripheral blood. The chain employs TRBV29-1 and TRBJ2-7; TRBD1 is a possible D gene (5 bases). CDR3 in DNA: TGCAGCGCCCGTCAGGGCCCGGCGGCCTACGAGCAGTACTTC. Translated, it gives CSARQGPAAYEQYF.